This T cell receptor beta chain was identified in a study of ipilimumab plus nivolumab after autologous stem cell transplantation. The study's findings and limits: Authors suggest TCR repertoire, Treg phenotype and gut microbiota support further study.

V was clipped by 3 bases and J by 1 base; unmatched bases: 2. CDR1 is SGHNT and CDR2 is YYREEE in the germline V gene (reference sequence). The CDR3 runs 15 residues. Sequencing used immunoSEQ multiplex PCR; TCRdb keeps in-frame clones, though not all of them. The table records some 87,000 clones, approximately 83% of them present only once. With respect to this clone: The antigen is undetermined.

This chain joins TRBV5-4 and TRBJ1-1; 11 bases are shared with TRBD1. The material was PBMCs, obtained in a trial of ipilimumab plus nivolumab as post-transplant consolidation. This TCR was sampled from a male donor with diffuse large B-cell lymphoma. As DNA, the CDR3 is TGTGCCAGCAGCTCGGACAGGGGGCCGAACACTGAAGCTTTCTTT. It encodes CASSSDRGPNTEAFF.